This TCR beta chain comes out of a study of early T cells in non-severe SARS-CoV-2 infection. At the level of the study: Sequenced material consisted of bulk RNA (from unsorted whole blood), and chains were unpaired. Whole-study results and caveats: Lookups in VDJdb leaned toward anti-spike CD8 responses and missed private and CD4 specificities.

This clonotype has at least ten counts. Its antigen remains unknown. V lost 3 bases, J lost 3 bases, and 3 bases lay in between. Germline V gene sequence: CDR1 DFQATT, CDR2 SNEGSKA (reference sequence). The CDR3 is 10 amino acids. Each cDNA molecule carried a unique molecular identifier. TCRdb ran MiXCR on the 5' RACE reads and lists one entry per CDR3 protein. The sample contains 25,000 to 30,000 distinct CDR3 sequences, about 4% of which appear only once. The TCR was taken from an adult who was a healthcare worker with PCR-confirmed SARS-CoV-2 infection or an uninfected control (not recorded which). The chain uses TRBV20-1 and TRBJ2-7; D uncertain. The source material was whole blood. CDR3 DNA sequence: TGCAGTGCTAGGGGCTACGAGCAGTACTTC. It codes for CSARGYEQYF.